Listed below are T cell receptor beta chains from one sample, sequenced in a study of T cells in Graves' hyperthyroidism and ophthalmopathy. In TCRdb, the multiplex PCR reads were re-called with MiXCR into one record per CDR3 protein. The data show some 560,000 distinct CDR3 sequences, around a sixth seen once. The sample comprised blood. These receptor sequences come from a woman aged 30 to 39 with Graves' hyperthyroidism. CDR3s include the opening cysteine and the closing phenylalanine or tryptophan. A D gene is named only where the DNA matches it firmly. Clone sizes are given selectively: once, few, many, or a class where the clone is expanded.

D	length	J	V	size	DNA	CDR3
.	17	TRBJ1-6	TRBV6-1	few	TGTGCCAGCAGTGTAAGTTCCGGGTCCAGCTATAATTCACCCCTCCACTTT	CASSVSSGSSYNSPLHF
.	16	TRBJ2-3	TRBV6-5	.	TGTGCCAGCAGTTACTATAATCCGGGCCTCACAGATACGCAGTATTTT	CASSYYNPGLTDTQYF
.	12	TRBJ2-7	TRBV20-1	many	TGCAGTGCCCAGGACGTCTCCTACGAGCAGTACTTC	CSAQDVSYEQYF
TRBD1	15	TRBJ2-5	TRBV2	once	TGTGCCAGCAGTCGGACAGGAACCTTCCAAGAGACCCAGTACTTC	CASSRTGTFQETQYF
.	15	TRBJ2-7	TRBV6-1	many	TGTGCCAGCAGTGAAGCTAGCGACGGAAAGCTCGAGCAGTACTTC	CASSEASDGKLEQYF
.	14	TRBJ2-1	TRBV6-6	many	TGTGCCAGCAGTTACACCGCATCCTACAATGAGCAGTTCTTC	CASSYTASYNEQFF
TRBD1	13	TRBJ1-1	TRBV24-1	.	TGTGCCACAGAGGGACAGGAGAACACTGAAGCTTTCTTT	CATEGQENTEAFF
.	18	TRBJ1-1	TRBV6-1	.	TGTGCCAGCAGTACCCTCGACCTCCTCCCCCCTCTGAACACTGAAGCTTTCTTT	CASSTLDLLPPLNTEAFF
.	13	TRBJ2-7	TRBV6-1	many	TGTGCCAGCAGTGACCGAGAGAAACGGGAGCAGTACTTC	CASSDREKREQYF
.	13	TRBJ1-1	TRBV6-1	many	TGTGCCAGCAGTGACCCAGGGTACACTGAAGCTTTCTTT	CASSDPGYTEAFF
.	13	TRBJ2-7	TRBV7-2	.	TGTGCCTGCAGCTTAGTAGGAAGTCTCGAGCAGTACTTC	CACSLVGSLEQYF